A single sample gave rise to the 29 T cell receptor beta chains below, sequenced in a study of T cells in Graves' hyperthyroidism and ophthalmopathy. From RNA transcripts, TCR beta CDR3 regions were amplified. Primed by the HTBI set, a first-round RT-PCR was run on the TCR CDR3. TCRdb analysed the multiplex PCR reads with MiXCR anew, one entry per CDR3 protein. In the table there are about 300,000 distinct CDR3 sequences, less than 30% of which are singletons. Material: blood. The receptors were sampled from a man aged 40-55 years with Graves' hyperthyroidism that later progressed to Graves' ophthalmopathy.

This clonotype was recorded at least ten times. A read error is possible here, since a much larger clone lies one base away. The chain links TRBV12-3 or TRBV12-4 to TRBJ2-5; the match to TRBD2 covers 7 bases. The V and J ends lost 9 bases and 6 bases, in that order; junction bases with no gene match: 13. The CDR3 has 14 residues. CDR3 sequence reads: CARVGPSGIKTQYF. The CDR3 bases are TGTGCCAGGGTCGGACCTAGCGGCATAAAGACCCAGTACTTC.

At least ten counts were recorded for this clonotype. CDR3 nucleotide sequence: TGCGCCAGCAGCTTGCGGACAGAAGGCTACGAGCAGTACTTC. Protein sequence: CASSLRTEGYEQYF. The chain carries TRBV5-1 and TRBJ2-7, with a weak D call TRBD1 (6 bases). Trimming shortened V by 1 base and J by 3 bases, and 11 bases separated the two germline ends. Germline CDR1 reads SGHRS; CDR2 reads YFSETQ. The CDR3 is 14 residues long.

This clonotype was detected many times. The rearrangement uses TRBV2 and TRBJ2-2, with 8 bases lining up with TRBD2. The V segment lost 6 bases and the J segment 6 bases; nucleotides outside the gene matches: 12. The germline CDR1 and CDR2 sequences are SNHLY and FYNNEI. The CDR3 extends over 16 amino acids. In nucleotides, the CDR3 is TGTGCCAGCAGATATCAGGGACTAGTCGAGTCCGGGGAGCTGTTTTTT. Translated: CASRYQGLVESGELFF.

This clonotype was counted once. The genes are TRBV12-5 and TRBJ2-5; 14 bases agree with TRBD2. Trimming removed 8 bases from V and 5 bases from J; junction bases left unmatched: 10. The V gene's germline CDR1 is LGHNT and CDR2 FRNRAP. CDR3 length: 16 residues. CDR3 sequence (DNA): TGTGCTAGTACCACCCCCGGGACTAGCGGGAGTGAGACCCAGTACTTC. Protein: CASTTPGTSGSETQYF.

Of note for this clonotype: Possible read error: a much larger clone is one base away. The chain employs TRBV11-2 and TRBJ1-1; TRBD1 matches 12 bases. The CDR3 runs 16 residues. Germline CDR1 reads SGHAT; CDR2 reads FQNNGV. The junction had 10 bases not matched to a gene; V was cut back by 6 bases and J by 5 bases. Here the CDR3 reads CASSRLGQGALTEAFF. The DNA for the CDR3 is TGTGCCAGCAGTCGCTTGGGACAGGGGGCGTTGACTGAAGCTTTCTTT.

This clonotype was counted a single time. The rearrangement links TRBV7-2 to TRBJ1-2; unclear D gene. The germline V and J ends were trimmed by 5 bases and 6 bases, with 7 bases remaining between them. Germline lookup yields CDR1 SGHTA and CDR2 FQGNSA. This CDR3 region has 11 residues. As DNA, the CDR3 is TGTGCCAGCAGCCAATTCGATGGCTACACCTTC. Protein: CASSQFDGYTF.

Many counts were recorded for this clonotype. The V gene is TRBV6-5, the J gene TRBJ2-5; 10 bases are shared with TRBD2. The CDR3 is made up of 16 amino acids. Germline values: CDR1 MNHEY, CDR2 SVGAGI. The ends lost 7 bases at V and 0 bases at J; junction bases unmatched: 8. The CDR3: CASTDGTSADQETQYF. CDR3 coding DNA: TGTGCCAGCACCGATGGGACTAGCGCCGACCAAGAGACCCAGTACTTC.

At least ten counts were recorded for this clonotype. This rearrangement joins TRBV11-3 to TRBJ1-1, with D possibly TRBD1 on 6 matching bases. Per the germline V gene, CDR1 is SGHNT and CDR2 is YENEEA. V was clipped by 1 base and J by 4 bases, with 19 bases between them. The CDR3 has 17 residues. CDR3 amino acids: CASSLGDILPPGTEAFF. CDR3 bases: TGTGCCAGCAGCTTAGGGGACATCCTCCCACCGGGCACTGAAGCTTTCTTT. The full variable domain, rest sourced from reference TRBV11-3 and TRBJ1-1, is EAGVVQSPRYKIIEKKQPVAFWCNPISGHNTLYWYLQNLGQGPELLIRYENEEAVDDSQLPKDRFSAERLKGVDSTLKIQPAELGDSAVYLCASSLGDILPPGTEAFFGQGTRLTVV.

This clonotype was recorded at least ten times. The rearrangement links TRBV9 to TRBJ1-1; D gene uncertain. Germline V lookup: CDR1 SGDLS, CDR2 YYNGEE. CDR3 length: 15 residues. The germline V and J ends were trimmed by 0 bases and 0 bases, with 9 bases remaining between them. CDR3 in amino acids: CASSVVGGMNTEAFF. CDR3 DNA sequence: TGTGCCAGCAGCGTAGTCGGAGGCATGAACACTGAAGCTTTCTTT.

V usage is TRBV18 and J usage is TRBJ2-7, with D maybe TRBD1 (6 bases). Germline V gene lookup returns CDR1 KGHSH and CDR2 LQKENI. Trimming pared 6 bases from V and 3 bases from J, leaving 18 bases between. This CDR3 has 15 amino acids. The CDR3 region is CASSQGPGHLYEQYF. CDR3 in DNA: TGTGCCAGCTCCCAAGGTCCGGGACACCTCTACGAGCAGTACTTC.

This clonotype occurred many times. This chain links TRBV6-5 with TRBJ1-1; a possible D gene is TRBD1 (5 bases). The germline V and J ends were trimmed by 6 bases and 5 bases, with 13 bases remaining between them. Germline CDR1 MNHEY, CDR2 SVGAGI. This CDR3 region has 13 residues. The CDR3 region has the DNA TGTGCCAGCAGCCTTGGCAGGGCGACTGAAGCTTTCTTT. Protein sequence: CASSLGRATEAFF.

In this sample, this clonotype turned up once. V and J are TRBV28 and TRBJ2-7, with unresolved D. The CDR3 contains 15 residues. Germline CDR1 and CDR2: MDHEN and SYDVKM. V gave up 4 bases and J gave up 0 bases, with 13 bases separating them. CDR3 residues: CASSSRRRASYEQYF. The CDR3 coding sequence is TGTGCCAGCAGTTCTCGCCGTCGGGCCTCCTACGAGCAGTACTTC. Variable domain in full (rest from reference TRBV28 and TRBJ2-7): DVKVTQSSRYLVKRTGEKVFLECVQDMDHENMFWYRQDPGLGLRLIYFSYDVKMKEKGDIPEGYSVSREKKERFSLILESASTNQTSMYLCASSSRRRASYEQYFGPGTRLTVT.

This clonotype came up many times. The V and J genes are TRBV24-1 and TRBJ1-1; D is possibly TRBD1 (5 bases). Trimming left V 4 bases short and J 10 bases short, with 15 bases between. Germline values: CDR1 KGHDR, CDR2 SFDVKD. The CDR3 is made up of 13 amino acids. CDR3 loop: CATSDNRYSGAFF. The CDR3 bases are TGTGCCACCAGTGACAACAGGTATTCCGGAGCTTTCTTT.

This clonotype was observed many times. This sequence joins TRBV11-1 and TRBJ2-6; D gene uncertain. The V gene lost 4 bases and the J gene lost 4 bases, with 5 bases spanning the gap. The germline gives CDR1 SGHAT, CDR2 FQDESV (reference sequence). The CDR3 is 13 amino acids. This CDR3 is CASSSWGANVLTF. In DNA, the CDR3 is TGTGCCAGCAGCTCGTGGGGGGCCAACGTCCTGACTTTC.

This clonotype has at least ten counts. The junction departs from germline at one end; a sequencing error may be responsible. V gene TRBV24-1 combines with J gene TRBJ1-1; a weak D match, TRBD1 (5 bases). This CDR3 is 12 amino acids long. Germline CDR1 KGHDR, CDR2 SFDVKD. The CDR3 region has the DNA TGTGCCACCAATGATTTTGGGGGTCTGGCTTTCTTT. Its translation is CATNDFGGLAFF.

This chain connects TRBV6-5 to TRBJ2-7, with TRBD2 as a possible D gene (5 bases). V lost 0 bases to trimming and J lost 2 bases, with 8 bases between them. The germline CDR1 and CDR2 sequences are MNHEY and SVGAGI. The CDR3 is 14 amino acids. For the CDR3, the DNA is TGTGCCAGCAGTTACTCCGACGGGGCCTACGAGCAGTACTTC. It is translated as CASSYSDGAYEQYF.

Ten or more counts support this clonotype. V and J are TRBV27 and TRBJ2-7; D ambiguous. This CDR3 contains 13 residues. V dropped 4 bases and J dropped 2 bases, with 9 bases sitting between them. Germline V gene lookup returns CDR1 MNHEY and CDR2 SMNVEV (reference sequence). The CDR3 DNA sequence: TGTGCCAGCAGTTCGGGCAGCGCCTACGAGCAGTACTTC. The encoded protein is CASSSGSAYEQYF.

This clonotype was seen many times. The CDR3 sequence: CASGWGQGAPPHYGYTF. The CDR3 DNA follows: TGCGCCAGCGGCTGGGGGCAGGGGGCACCCCCTCACTATGGCTACACCTTC. This rearrangement joins TRBV5-1 to TRBJ1-2; 8 bases align to TRBD1. V trimming: 7 bases; J trimming: 3 bases; junction bases outside the gene matches: 17. CDR3 length equals 17 residues. Germline-derived CDR1 and CDR2 are SGHRS and YFSETQ.

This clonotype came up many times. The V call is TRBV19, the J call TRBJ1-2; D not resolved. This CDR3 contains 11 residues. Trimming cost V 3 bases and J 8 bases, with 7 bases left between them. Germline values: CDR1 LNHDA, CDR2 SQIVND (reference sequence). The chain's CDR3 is CASSIEWGYTF. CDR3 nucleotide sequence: TGTGCCAGTAGTATTGAGTGGGGCTACACCTTC.

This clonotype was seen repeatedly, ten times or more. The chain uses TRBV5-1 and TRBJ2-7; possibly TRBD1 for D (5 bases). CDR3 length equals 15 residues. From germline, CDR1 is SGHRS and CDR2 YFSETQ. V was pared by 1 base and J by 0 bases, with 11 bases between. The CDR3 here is CASSLRQGPSYEQYF. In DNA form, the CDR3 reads TGCGCCAGCAGCTTGCGCCAGGGCCCCTCCTACGAGCAGTACTTC.

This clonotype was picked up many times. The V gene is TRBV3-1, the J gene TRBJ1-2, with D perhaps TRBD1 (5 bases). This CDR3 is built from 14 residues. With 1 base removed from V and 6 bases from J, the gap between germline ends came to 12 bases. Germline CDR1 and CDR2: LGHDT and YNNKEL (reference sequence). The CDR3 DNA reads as TGTGCCAGCAGCCAAGTAAGGGGCACCGATGGCTACACCTTC. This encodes CASSQVRGTDGYTF.

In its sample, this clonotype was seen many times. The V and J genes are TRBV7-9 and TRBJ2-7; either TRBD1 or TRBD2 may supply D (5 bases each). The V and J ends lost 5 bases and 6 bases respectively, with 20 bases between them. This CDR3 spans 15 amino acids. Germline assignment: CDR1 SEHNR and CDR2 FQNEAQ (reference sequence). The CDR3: CASSQIGVEGGEQYF. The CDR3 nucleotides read TGTGCCAGCAGCCAAATAGGGGTTGAGGGCGGCGAGCAGTACTTC.

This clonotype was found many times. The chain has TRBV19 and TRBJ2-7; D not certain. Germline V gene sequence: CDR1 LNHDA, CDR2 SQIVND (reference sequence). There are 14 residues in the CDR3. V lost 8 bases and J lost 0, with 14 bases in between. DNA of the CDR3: TGTGCCAGTGCCCAAGGGCGCGTCTCCTACGAGCAGTACTTC. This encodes CASAQGRVSYEQYF.

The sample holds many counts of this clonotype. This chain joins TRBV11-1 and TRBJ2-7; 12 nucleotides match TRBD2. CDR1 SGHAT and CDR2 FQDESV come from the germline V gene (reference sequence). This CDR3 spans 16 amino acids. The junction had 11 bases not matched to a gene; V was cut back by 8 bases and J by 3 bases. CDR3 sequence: CASSSPSGRAGYEQYF. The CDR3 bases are TGTGCCAGCTCCTCCCCTAGCGGGAGGGCCGGCTACGAGCAGTACTTC. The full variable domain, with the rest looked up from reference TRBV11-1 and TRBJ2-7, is EAEVAQSPRYKITEKSQAVAFWCDPISGHATLYWYRQILGQGPELLVQFQDESVVDDSQLPKDRFSAERLKGVDSTLKIQPAELGDSAMYLCASSSPSGRAGYEQYFGPGTRLTVT.

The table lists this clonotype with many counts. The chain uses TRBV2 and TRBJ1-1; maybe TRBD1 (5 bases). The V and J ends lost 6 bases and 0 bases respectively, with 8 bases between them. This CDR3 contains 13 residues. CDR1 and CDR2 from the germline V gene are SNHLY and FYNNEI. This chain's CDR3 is CASRMDMNTEAFF. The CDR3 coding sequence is TGTGCCAGCAGGATGGACATGAACACTGAAGCTTTCTTT.

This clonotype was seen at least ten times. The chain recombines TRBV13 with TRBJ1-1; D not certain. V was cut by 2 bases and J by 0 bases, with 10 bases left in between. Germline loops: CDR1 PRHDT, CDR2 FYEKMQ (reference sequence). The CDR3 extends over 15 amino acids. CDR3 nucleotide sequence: TGTGCCAGCAGCTTAAACGGTCGACTGAACACTGAAGCTTTCTTT. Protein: CASSLNGRLNTEAFF.

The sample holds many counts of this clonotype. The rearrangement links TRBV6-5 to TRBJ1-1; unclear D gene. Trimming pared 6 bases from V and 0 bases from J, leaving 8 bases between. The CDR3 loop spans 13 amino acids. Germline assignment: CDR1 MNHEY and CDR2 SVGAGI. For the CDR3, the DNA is TGTGCCAGCAGAGGTCCGCTGAACACTGAAGCTTTCTTT. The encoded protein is CASRGPLNTEAFF.

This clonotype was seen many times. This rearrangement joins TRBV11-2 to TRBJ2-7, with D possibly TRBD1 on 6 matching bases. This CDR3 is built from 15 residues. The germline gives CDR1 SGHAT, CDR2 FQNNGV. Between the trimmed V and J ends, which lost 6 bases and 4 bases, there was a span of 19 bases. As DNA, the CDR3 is TGTGCCAGCAGGATAGTCGGGACACGGTCTTACGAGCAGTACTTC. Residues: CASRIVGTRSYEQYF.

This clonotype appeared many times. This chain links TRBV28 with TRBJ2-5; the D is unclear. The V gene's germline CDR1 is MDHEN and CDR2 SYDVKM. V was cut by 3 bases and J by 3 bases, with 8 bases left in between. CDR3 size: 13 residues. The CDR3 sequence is CASSFWAEETQYF. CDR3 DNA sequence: TGTGCCAGCAGTTTTTGGGCGGAAGAGACCCAGTACTTC.